The 16 T cell receptor beta chains listed next were all sequenced from one sample in a study of blood T cells in healthy people across ages. It was with a sample-barcoded 5' primer and a J-beta primer mix that a second PCR of about 7 to 12 cycles was run. TCRdb itself ran the 5' RACE reads through MiXCR, one entry per CDR3 protein. The profile covers 1.5 million to 1.9 million distinct CDR3 sequences, with approximately 43% appearing a single time and under 5% taken by the ten largest. The sample was blood. These receptors originate from a woman younger than 30 in good health.

The chain is built from TRBV2 and TRBJ2-3; 7 positions match TRBD2. Germline lookup yields CDR1 SNHLY and CDR2 FYNNEI. The length of the CDR3 is 15 residues. V was clipped by 8 bases and J by 0 bases; unmatched bases: 8. The CDR3 DNA follows: TGTGCCAGCGGGAGGGGTTATTCTAGCACAGATACGCAGTATTTT. This codes for CASGRGYSSTDTQYF.

The chain carries TRBV29-1 and TRBJ1-2, with D possibly TRBD1 on 6 matching bases. The CDR3 runs 13 residues. Per germline, CDR1 SQVTM and CDR2 ANQGSEA. V lost 7 bases and J 11 bases, leaving 23 bases between the germline ends. CDR3 protein: CSAIARDIMGYTF. DNA for the CDR3: TGCAGCGCCATAGCCCGGGACATCATGGGGTACACCTTC.

The V call is TRBV4-2, the J call TRBJ2-3, with 7 nucleotides matching TRBD2. The CDR3 runs to 18 residues. Looked up from germline, CDR1 is LGHNA and CDR2 is YNFKEQ. V lost 2 bases, J lost 0 bases, and 11 bases stayed unmatched. The DNA for the CDR3 is TGTGCCAGCAGCCAAAGGGTCCTAGCGGTAACTAGCACAGATACGCAGTATTTT. Encoded protein: CASSQRVLAVTSTDTQYF.

The chain has TRBV7-2 and TRBJ2-7; 14 bases match TRBD2. Germline CDR1 and CDR2: SGHTA and FQGNSA. The ends lost 4 bases at V and 3 bases at J; junction bases unmatched: 8. This CDR3 is built from 17 residues. The CDR3 DNA reads as TGTGCCAGCAGCTCTCCCGGGACTAGCGGGGGCCGCTACGAGCAGTACTTC. Its translation: CASSSPGTSGGRYEQYF.

This chain links TRBV10-2 with TRBJ1-3; 11 bases align to TRBD1. This CDR3 has 14 amino acids. The J segment lost 2 bases and the V segment lost 8 bases, leaving 2 bases of the junction unmatched. The germline V gene has CDR1 WSHSY and CDR2 SAAADI. The CDR3 sequence: CASGQGATGNTIYF. The CDR3 nucleotides read TGCGCCAGCGGACAGGGGGCTACTGGAAACACCATATATTTT.

The J gene is TRBJ2-7, the V gene TRBV3-1; 9 bases fit TRBD2. The DNA end is a closer match to TRBJ2-5, so the J assignment may be wrong. Germline loops: CDR1 LGHDT, CDR2 YNNKEL (reference sequence). The CDR3 totals 16 residues. For the CDR3, the DNA is TGTGCCAGCAGCCAAGCGCTAGCGGGATGGGTAGAGACCCAGTACTTC. This translates into CASSQALAGWVETQYF.

This clonotype was counted only a few times. The rearrangement links TRBV20-1 to TRBJ2-7; TRBD1 aligns across 7 bases. V shed 0 bases and J 3 bases; nucleotides not matched to a gene: 11. Germline V gene data show CDR1 as DFQATT and CDR2 as SNEGSKA (reference sequence). The CDR3 contains 16 residues. CDR3 sequence: CSARDVAGTEIYEQYF. CDR3 nucleotide sequence: TGCAGTGCTAGAGATGTCGCCGGGACAGAGATCTACGAGCAGTACTTC.

This clonotype has ten or more counts. This chain joins TRBV5-5 and TRBJ1-5; no firm D call. The CDR3 covers 16 residues. Germline V gene sequence: CDR1 SGHKS, CDR2 YYEKEE (reference sequence). V dropped 0 bases and J dropped 3 bases, with 13 bases sitting between them. In nucleotides, the CDR3 is TGTGCCAGCAGCTTGGATCCAGCCGTACACAATCAGCCCCAGCATTTT. This encodes CASSLDPAVHNQPQHF.

V gene TRBV7-2 combines with J gene TRBJ2-7; 12 positions match TRBD1. The CDR3 has 15 amino acids. The V and J ends lost 0 bases and 7 bases, in that order; junction bases with no gene match: 4. Germline lookup yields CDR1 SGHTA and CDR2 FQGNSA. CDR3 coding DNA: TGTGCCAGCAGCTTAGCGGGGACAGGGGGCGGGGAGCAGTACTTC. This encodes CASSLAGTGGGEQYF. Combining the CDR3 with reference TRBV7-2 and TRBJ2-7 gives the whole variable domain GAGVSQSPSNKVTEKGKDVELRCDPISGHTALYWYRQSLGQGLEFLIYFQGNSAPDKSGLPSDRFSAERTGGSVSTLTIQRTQQEDSAVYLCASSLAGTGGGEQYFGPGTRLTVT.

The chain is built from TRBV27 and TRBJ1-6; no clear D. Germline loops: CDR1 MNHEY, CDR2 SMNVEV (reference sequence). V lost 8 bases, J lost 0 bases, and 11 bases lay in between. The CDR3 is 15 residues long. CDR3 sequence: CASSFLSSYNSPLHF. CDR3 in DNA: TGTGCCAGCTCCTTCTTGAGCTCCTATAATTCACCCCTCCACTTT.

The chain uses TRBV2 and TRBJ1-2, with TRBD1 identical over 7 bases. This CDR3 contains 18 residues. Losses at the gene ends were 11 bases for V and 1 base for J; bases not matched to a gene: 22. The germline CDR1 and CDR2 sequences are SNHLY and FYNNEI. The CDR3 coding sequence is TGTGCCCGCGCGGAGATGGCCTCTTATACAGGGGATAACTATGGCTACACCTTC. Protein: CARAEMASYTGDNYGYTF. Complete variable domain (other parts from reference TRBV2 and TRBJ1-2): EPEVTQTPSHQVTQMGQEVILRCVPISNHLYFYWYRQILGQKVEFLVSFYNNEISEKSEIFDDQFSVERPDGSNFTLKIRSTKLEDSAMYFCARAEMASYTGDNYGYTFGSGTRLTVV.

V is TRBV20-1 and J is TRBJ2-1; 7 nucleotides align to TRBD2. The CDR3 is 16 residues long. J was trimmed by 7 bases and V by 0 bases; bases with no gene match: 12. CDR1 DFQATT and CDR2 SNEGSKA come from the germline V gene (reference sequence). In DNA, the CDR3 is TGCAGTGCTAGAGATCAAGCGGGGAGGGCTGAGAATGAGCAGTTCTTC. Its translation is CSARDQAGRAENEQFF.

V is TRBV4-3 and J is TRBJ2-3, with 9 bases that match TRBD1. Germline V gene lookup returns CDR1 LGHNA and CDR2 YSLEER. The CDR3 is 15 amino acids. The J segment lost 4 bases and the V segment lost 5 bases, leaving 7 bases of the junction unmatched. CDR3 in amino acids: CASSNRGLRADTQYF. In DNA, the CDR3 is TGCGCCAGCAGCAACAGGGGGCTACGGGCAGATACGCAGTATTTT.

The chain uses TRBV29-1 and TRBJ2-5; maybe TRBD2 (5 bases). Germline V gives CDR1 SQVTM, CDR2 ANQGSEA. The CDR3 consists of 16 residues. V was trimmed by 6 bases and J by 0 bases, leaving 20 bases between them. This chain's CDR3 is CSVTGPFTGNQETQYF. The CDR3 DNA follows: TGCAGCGTGACCGGACCCTTTACGGGGAACCAAGAGACCCAGTACTTC.

This clonotype has a handful of counts. V is TRBV9 and J is TRBJ2-4; 7 bases match TRBD1. Germline V gives CDR1 SGDLS, CDR2 YYNGEE. The CDR3 spans 16 residues. The V segment lost 4 bases and the J segment 0 bases; nucleotides outside the gene matches: 7. CDR3 nucleotide sequence: TGTGCCAGCAGCTCAACGGGACAGCTAGCCAAAAACATTCAGTACTTC. Translation: CASSSTGQLAKNIQYF.

This clonotype has just a few counts. This chain joins TRBV7-2 and TRBJ2-1; TRBD2 is a possible D gene (5 bases). The CDR3 is 18 residues long. Germline CDR1 SGHTA, CDR2 FQGNSA. The V end was cut by 1 base, the J end by 0 bases, with 16 bases between. The CDR3 spells CASSLGFSGLSSYNEQFF. As DNA, the CDR3 is TGTGCCAGCAGCTTAGGCTTCAGCGGTTTGAGCTCCTACAATGAGCAGTTCTTC.